This T cell receptor beta chain stems from a study of cytomegalovirus exposure and HLA in healthy donors. Findings and limits, study-wide: Researchers reported that a few CMV-associated chains were confirmed in vitro as CMV antigen-specific.

With 6 bases clipped from V and 3 bases from J, the junction kept 5 bases outside the gene matches. The germline V gene encodes CDR1 MNHEY and CDR2 SVGAGI. This CDR3 has 15 amino acids. Method: immunoSEQ multiplex PCR; TCRdb's copy keeps in-frame clones and lacks some. The data show 150,000 to 160,000 clones, about 82% seen once. Points on this clone: The antigen remains unidentified.

The V gene is TRBV6-5, the J gene TRBJ1-5; 10 nucleotides line up with TRBD1. This clonotype was sampled from a human donor in good health. Sample: PBMCs. The CDR3 spells CASRVDRGPNQPQHF. CDR3 sequence (DNA): TGTGCCAGCAGAGTTGACAGGGGGCCCAATCAGCCCCAGCATTTT.